These T cell receptor beta chains were read from a single sample in a study of T cells in localized non-small cell lung cancer. Profiled with immunoSEQ multiplex PCR; TCRdb holds only in-frame clones, not every one. Here the sample spans some 49,000 clones, about 86% being singletons. This specimen consisted of peripheral blood mononuclear cells, obtained before any cancer treatment. These receptors were collected from a man aged 40 to 70 with stage III lung adenocarcinoma. Each CDR3 is given with its conserved first and last residue. The D gene is left open where the match is weak. Size values are once, few and many counts, or a class for expanded clones, and some rows have none.

-,-,TRBV27,TRBJ2-3,TGTGCCAGCAGTTTCTCAGATACGCAGTATTTT,CASSFSDTQYF
-,-,TRBV6-5,TRBJ2-7,TGTGCCAGCAGTTACGGGCCTACCAAGTACGAGCAGTACTTC,CASSYGPTKYEQYF
-,few,TRBV5-1,TRBJ2-7,TGCGCCAGCAGCCCCACGACAGGATCACTCTACGAGCAGTACTTC,CASSPTTGSLYEQYF
TRBD1,-,TRBV7-9,TRBJ2-7,TGTGCCAGCAGCTTAGCTGGACAGGCAACCTACGAGCAGTACTTC,CASSLAGQATYEQYF
TRBD1,-,TRBV5-1,TRBJ2-7,TGCGCCAGCAGCTTGTTCCCCGGGACAGAGAATCAGGCCTACGAGCAGTACTTC,CASSLFPGTENQAYEQYF
-,once,TRBV27,TRBJ2-7,TGTGCCAGCAGTTTAACGGCCCTCTCCTACGAGCAGTACTTC,CASSLTALSYEQYF
-,-,TRBV13,TRBJ2-7,TGTGCCAGCACCTCACGGGGGAATCTCGACGAGCAGTACTTC,CASTSRGNLDEQYF
TRBD1,-,TRBV6-5,TRBJ2-1,TGTGCCAGCAGACCGGGACAGGGTTCCTACAATGAGCAGTTCTTC,CASRPGQGSYNEQFF
-,once,TRBV19,TRBJ1-2,TGTGCCAGTAGTAAGAGGGGGGACAATCGGCCCTATGGCTACACCTTC,CASSKRGDNRPYGYTF
-,-,TRBV10-3,TRBJ1-1,TGTGCCATCAGTGAGACGGGCATGAACACTGAAGCTTTCTTT,CAISETGMNTEAFF
TRBD1,-,TRBV11-3,TRBJ2-2,TGTGCCAGCAGCTTGGGACAGGGGATTACCGGGGAGCTGTTTTTT,CASSLGQGITGELFF
-,-,TRBV6-6,TRBJ1-5,TGTGCCAGCAGTTCCTTCGGGAATCAGCCCCAGCATTTT,CASSSFGNQPQHF
-,-,TRBV6-6,TRBJ2-2,TGTGCCAGCATGATCCCAATGACTAACACCGGGGAGCTGTTTTTT,CASMIPMTNTGELFF
TRBD1,-,TRBV6-5,TRBJ1-2,TGTGCCAGCAGGCTAGGACAGGCGGCTCCCAATGGCTACACCTTC,CASRLGQAAPNGYTF
-,once,TRBV6-1,TRBJ1-5,TGTGCCAGCAGTGAACAGCCGCAGGCGAGTCAGCCCCAGCATTTT,CASSEQPQASQPQHF
-,-,TRBV11-2,TRBJ2-3,TGTGCCAGCAGTCTTTCCGGGAAGGGCACAGATACGCAGTATTTT,CASSLSGKGTDTQYF
TRBD2,once,TRBV7-7,TRBJ2-1,TGTGCTAGCAGCGTGACTAGCGGGGGGGCCGGTGAGCAGTTCTTC,CASSVTSGGAGEQFF
TRBD1,-,TRBV9,TRBJ2-7,TGTGCCAGCAGCGTTGCGGACAGGGGCAGGTACGAGCAGTACTTC,CASSVADRGRYEQYF
-,few,TRBV9,TRBJ1-1,TGTGCCAGCAGGAACACAGGGAACACTGAAGCTTTCTTT,CASRNTGNTEAFF
-,once,TRBV27,TRBJ2-5,TGTGCCAGCAGTGCGACGGAGCCCAGGACCCAGTACTTC,CASSATEPRTQYF
-,-,TRBV7-9,TRBJ2-1,TGTGCCAGCAGCTTAGGATCACTAGGGGACCCGCGCTCCTACAATGAGCAGTTCTTC,CASSLGSLGDPRSYNEQFF
-,once,TRBV7-9,TRBJ2-5,TGTGCCAGCGGGAAGTGGGAGACCCAGTACTTC,CASGKWETQYF
TRBD1,-,TRBV12-5,TRBJ2-7,TGTGCTAGTGGCAACGCCCCAGGGGGCTTTTACGAGCAGTACTTC,CASGNAPGGFYEQYF
TRBD1,-,TRBV5-8,TRBJ1-1,TGTGCCAGCAGCTTAGGACAGGGGGCTTGGACTGAAGCTTTCTTT,CASSLGQGAWTEAFF
-,-,TRBV6-5,TRBJ1-6,TGTGCCAGCAGTTACTCTCCCTCCGGGGCAGATTCACCCCTCCACTTT,CASSYSPSGADSPLHF
TRBD1,-,TRBV5-1,TRBJ1-1,TGCGCCAGCAGCCAGGGGACAGGGGGCACTGAAGCTTTCTTT,CASSQGTGGTEAFF
-,-,TRBV18,TRBJ1-2,TGTGCCAGCTCACCATCAGGGGATGGCTACACCTTC,CASSPSGDGYTF
-,many,TRBV19,TRBJ2-3,TGTGCCAGTAGTCCCACTCTTGAAGATACGCAGTATTTT,CASSPTLEDTQYF
TRBD2,-,TRBV6-5,TRBJ2-5,TGTGCCAGCAGTTACTTAGTTAGCGGGGGTTTGAAGACCCAGTACTTC,CASSYLVSGGLKTQYF
TRBD2,once,TRBV29-1,TRBJ2-1,TGCAGCGTTGAGGCGGGGGGGCCGGGGACCTACAATGAGCAGTTCTTC,CSVEAGGPGTYNEQFF
-,-,TRBV6-6,TRBJ2-3,TGTGCCAGCAGTTACTCTTCGACTAGCACAGATACGCAGTATTTT,CASSYSSTSTDTQYF
TRBD2,-,TRBV18,TRBJ2-3,TGTGCCAGCTCACGGATAGGCGGGGGAGGAGATACGCAGTATTTT,CASSRIGGGGDTQYF
-,-,TRBV7-8,TRBJ2-1,TGTATCGAGACCCCTGCCCCAAACAATGAGCAGTTCTTC,CIETPAPNNEQFF
-,-,TRBV5-6,TRBJ2-7,TGTGCCAGCAGCTTGGGACAGGCGCACTACGAGCAGTACTTC,CASSLGQAHYEQYF
-,-,TRBV11-2,TRBJ2-1,TGTGCCAGCAGCTTAGAGATCTGGCTAGGTAGCTACAATGAGCAGTTCTTC,CASSLEIWLGSYNEQFF
-,few,TRBV27,TRBJ2-3,TGTGCCAGCAGACTGGGGGCCAGAGAAACGCAGTATTTT,CASRLGARETQYF
-,-,TRBV18,TRBJ2-2,TGTGCCAGCTCACCACCGCCCTCAACTCGAAACACCGGGGAGCTGTTTTTT,CASSPPPSTRNTGELFF
-,-,TRBV5-1,TRBJ2-3,TGCGCCAGCAGCCAGGGACAAAACACAGGAGATACGCAGTATTTT,CASSQGQNTGDTQYF
TRBD2,-,TRBV19,TRBJ2-5,TGTGCCAGTAGTATGCGTCGCGGGGGAGAGACCCAGTACTTC,CASSMRRGGETQYF
-,-,TRBV6-1,TRBJ2-6,TGTGCCAGCAGTGACAGAGTCTCTGGGGCCAACGTCCTGACTTTC,CASSDRVSGANVLTF
-,-,TRBV6-1,TRBJ2-2,TGTGCCAGCACTAGCTACACCGGGGAGCTGTTTTTT,CASTSYTGELFF
-,few,TRBV30,TRBJ1-1,TGTGCCTGGATCAGAGCCGGGCTCGCTTTCTTT,CAWIRAGLAFF
TRBD1,-,TRBV10-3,TRBJ1-1,TGTGCCATCAGGGGACAGGAGAACACTGAAGCTTTCTTT,CAIRGQENTEAFF